Presented here are 11 T cell receptor beta chains from one specimen sequenced in a study of identifying expanded T cells in peripheral blood. Sequenced by immunoSEQ multiplex PCR; TCRdb stores in-frame clones only, minus some. Here the sample spans about 50,000 clones, approximately 82% being singletons. Input material: blood. Receptor source: a person between 18 and 69 years old in good health.

This chain connects TRBV29-1 to TRBJ1-3, with 10 positions matching TRBD1. The CDR3 sequence is 15 residues long. The V gene end was trimmed by 4 bases and the J gene end by 2 bases; junction bases not matched to a gene: 5. Looked up from germline, CDR1 is SQVTM and CDR2 is ANQGSEA. The CDR3 loop is CSVGTGTGAGNTIYF. The CDR3, as DNA: TGCAGCGTTGGAACCGGGACAGGGGCTGGAAACACCATATATTTT.

J is TRBJ1-5 and V is TRBV28; D uncertain. CDR1 is MDHEN and CDR2 is SYDVKM in the germline V gene. The CDR3 has 12 residues. V was clipped by 2 bases and J by 9 bases, with 8 bases between them. CDR3 sequence (DNA): TGTGCCAGCAGTTTAGCCGGCGGGCCCCAGCATTTT. Translated: CASSLAGGPQHF.

This chain links TRBV27 with TRBJ1-1, with D uncertain. Germline V gene lookup returns CDR1 MNHEY and CDR2 SMNVEV (reference sequence). This CDR3 comprises 16 residues. Trimming pared 3 bases from V and 2 bases from J, leaving 16 bases between. The DNA for the CDR3 is TGTGCCAGCAGTTTGCGGGCAGGTCTTACTAACACTGAAGCTTTCTTT. Protein: CASSLRAGLTNTEAFF.

The chain combines TRBV2 with TRBJ1-3, with D perhaps TRBD1 (6 bases). There are 16 residues in the CDR3. The germline CDR1 and CDR2 sequences are SNHLY and FYNNEI. The V gene lost 3 bases and the J gene lost 4 bases, with 16 bases spanning the gap. The chain's CDR3 is CASSDRDKPAGNTIYF. CDR3 DNA sequence: TGTGCCAGCAGTGACCGGGACAAACCAGCGGGAAACACCATATATTTT.

In DNA form, the CDR3 reads TGTGCCAGTTCCGAAATACAGGGAGATACGCAGTATTTT. It is translated as CASSEIQGDTQYF. The J gene is TRBJ2-3, the V gene TRBV10-3, with D perhaps TRBD1 (6 bases). The V gene lost 10 bases and the J gene lost 5 bases, with 16 bases spanning the gap. Germline CDR1 and CDR2: ENHRY and SYGVKD. CDR3 length: 13 amino acids.

The V and J genes are TRBV7-9 and TRBJ1-2, with D unresolved. The CDR3 is made up of 13 amino acids. Germline V gives CDR1 SEHNR, CDR2 FQNEAQ (reference sequence). V was cut by 0 bases and J by 5 bases, with 7 bases left in between. The CDR3 is CASSLAVGYGYTF. The CDR3 coding sequence is TGTGCCAGCAGCTTAGCGGTTGGATATGGCTACACCTTC.

This chain joins TRBV7-9 and TRBJ2-2; the match to TRBD2 covers 9 bases. The CDR3 extends over 19 amino acids. With V trimmed by 5 bases and J by 1 base, 14 bases remained unmatched. The V gene's germline CDR1 is SEHNR and CDR2 FQNEAQ (reference sequence). CDR3 amino acids: CASSREEASGRLNTGELFF. The CDR3 DNA follows: TGTGCCAGCAGCCGCGAGGAGGCGAGCGGGAGGCTGAACACCGGGGAGCTGTTTTTT.

This chain connects TRBV15 to TRBJ1-2, with D unclear. The length of the CDR3 is 15 residues. V shed 0 bases and J shed 1 base, with 9 bases lying between them. Germline V gene data show CDR1 as LNHNV and CDR2 as YYDKDF (reference sequence). This CDR3 is CATSRDMWRNYGYTF. The CDR3 DNA is TGTGCCACCAGCAGAGATATGTGGCGTAACTATGGCTACACCTTC.

This chain uses TRBV19 with TRBJ2-3; TRBD1 agrees at 7 bases. Losses at the gene ends were 3 bases for V and 5 bases for J; bases not matched to a gene: 14. The length of the CDR3 is 17 residues. From germline, CDR1 is LNHDA and CDR2 SQIVND (reference sequence). The CDR3 reads CASSIRRDSLRGDTQYF. Written as DNA, the CDR3 is TGTGCCAGTAGTATTAGAAGGGACAGCCTGAGGGGAGATACGCAGTATTTT.

The J gene is TRBJ2-5, the V gene TRBV7-8; weak D call: TRBD1 (6 bases). This CDR3 has 15 residues. Germline loops: CDR1 SGHVS, CDR2 FQNEAQ. The ends were cut back, 1 base at V and 1 base at J, with 10 bases in the middle. The CDR3 nucleotides read TGTGCCAGCAGCTTAGGAGGGACACGCCAAGAGACCCAGTACTTC. It translates to CASSLGGTRQETQYF.

The CDR3 DNA follows: TGCGCCAGCAGCCAAGATCCAGGGAGGAACACTGAAGCTTTCTTT. Protein product: CASSQDPGRNTEAFF. The V gene is TRBV4-1, the J gene TRBJ1-1, with D maybe TRBD1 (5 bases). The CDR3 totals 15 residues. Trimming shortened V by 0 bases and J by 1 base, and 9 bases separated the two germline ends. The germline V gene encodes CDR1 MGHRA and CDR2 YSYEKL.